Each of the 21 T cell receptor beta chains below was sequenced from the same sample in a study of blood T cell repertoires in COVID-19. Generated by immunoSEQ multiplex PCR, the TCRdb table keeps only in-frame clones and is missing some. The sample records some 80,000 clones, roughly 88% being singletons. Sequencing was performed on peripheral blood. All receptors derive from a human donor in a cohort sampled during active COVID-19.

The chain employs TRBV11-2 and TRBJ2-1, with 10 nucleotides matching TRBD2. The CDR3 has 15 amino acids. CDR1 and CDR2 (germline): SGHAT, FQNNGV. The trim removed 5 bases at V and 8 bases at J, leaving 9 bases unmatched. This CDR3 is CASSGLGLASDEQFF. CDR3 DNA: TGTGCCAGCAGCGGGCTGGGACTAGCGAGCGATGAGCAGTTCTTC.

The rearrangement links TRBV6-5 to TRBJ1-1, with 9 positions matching TRBD1. V shed 6 bases, J shed 3 bases, and the junction held 5 bases outside the gene matches. Germline assignment: CDR1 MNHEY and CDR2 SVGAGI. The CDR3 runs to 14 residues. The CDR3 nucleotides read TGTGCCAGCAGCCCCGGGACAGGGCACACTGAAGCTTTCTTT. Translating gives CASSPGTGHTEAFF.

V is TRBV28 and J is TRBJ2-2; D is ambiguous. CDR1 is MDHEN and CDR2 is SYDVKM in the germline V gene. Trimming stripped 7 bases from V and 1 base from J, with 10 bases between. The CDR3 length is 14 residues. In nucleotides, the CDR3 is TGTGCCAGCACCCCGGTTGAGAACACCGGGGAGCTGTTTTTT. Amino acid sequence: CASTPVENTGELFF.

The chain couples TRBV5-6 to TRBJ2-7; D may be TRBD1 (6 bases). Trimming pared 4 bases from V and 2 bases from J, leaving 16 bases between. CDR1 is SGHDT and CDR2 is YYEEEE in the germline V gene. The CDR3 loop spans 15 amino acids. The CDR3 reads CASSVNPDSTYEQYF. In DNA, the CDR3 is TGTGCCAGCAGCGTAAATCCGGACAGCACCTACGAGCAGTACTTC.

The rearrangement links TRBV7-2 to TRBJ2-7; 8 nucleotides match TRBD2. The CDR3 contains 15 residues. The V gene end was trimmed by 4 bases and the J gene end by 4 bases; junction bases not matched to a gene: 9. Germline CDR1 SGHTA, CDR2 FQGNSA. The CDR3 loop is CASSSTGLAEYEQYF. CDR3 coding DNA: TGTGCCAGCAGCTCCACCGGACTAGCTGAATACGAGCAGTACTTC.

The V call is TRBV5-1, the J call TRBJ1-2; TRBD1 aligns across 10 bases. Germline CDR1 is SGHRS and CDR2 is YFSETQ. V was pared by 4 bases and J by 8 bases, with 14 bases of the junction left unmatched. The CDR3 contains 16 residues. The CDR3 sequence: CASSPRTGGFFGGYTF. DNA for the CDR3: TGCGCCAGCAGCCCGAGGACAGGGGGGTTCTTCGGAGGCTACACCTTC.

V gene TRBV28 combines with J gene TRBJ2-3; the match to TRBD2 covers 10 bases. V dropped 10 bases and J dropped 4; count of bases not matched to a gene: 8. Germline V gene sequence: CDR1 MDHEN, CDR2 SYDVKM. The CDR3 sequence is 14 residues long. This CDR3 is CAIRLAGRPDTQYF. The CDR3 nucleotides read TGTGCCATAAGACTAGCGGGCCGCCCAGATACGCAGTATTTT.

The chain recombines TRBV27 with TRBJ1-5; 10 bases map to TRBD1. Germline V gives CDR1 MNHEY, CDR2 SMNVEV (reference sequence). With V trimmed by 7 bases and J by 6 bases, 6 bases remained unmatched. This CDR3 has 14 amino acids. CDR3 sequence: CASKFRTGGQPQHF. CDR3 sequence (DNA): TGTGCCAGCAAATTTCGGACAGGGGGTCAGCCCCAGCATTTT.

The chain couples TRBV18 to TRBJ2-7; 8 bases map to TRBD1. The CDR3 is made up of 14 amino acids. V dropped 4 bases and J dropped 6; count of bases not matched to a gene: 8. The germline CDR1 and CDR2 sequences are KGHSH and LQKENI. The CDR3 region has the DNA TGTGCCAGCTCACGACAGGGGATGGGGCGCGAGCAGTACTTC. Amino acids: CASSRQGMGREQYF.

The chain is built from TRBV5-1 and TRBJ2-1, with D tentatively TRBD2 (6 bases). CDR1 is SGHRS, CDR2 YFSETQ, per germline. V lost 5 bases, J lost 5 bases, and 14 bases lay in between. The CDR3 has 14 amino acids. The CDR3 region is CASSGIAEDNEQFF. The CDR3 bases are TGCGCCAGCAGTGGAATAGCGGAGGACAATGAGCAGTTCTTC.

V and J are TRBV19 and TRBJ1-2; D is unclear. The CDR3 spans 15 residues. V lost 2 bases, J lost 4 bases, and 14 bases lay in between. Per germline, CDR1 LNHDA and CDR2 SQIVND (reference sequence). CDR3 nucleotide sequence: TGTGCCAGTAGTATATCCGGCGTCTCAGGCTATGGCTACACCTTC. Translation: CASSISGVSGYGYTF.

This clone was detected only once. The chain links TRBV6-5 to TRBJ2-3; 13 bases are a match to TRBD2. Germline CDR1 and CDR2: MNHEY and SVGAGI. J lost 4 bases, V lost 0 bases, and 1 base had no gene match. The CDR3 contains 16 residues. DNA for the CDR3: TGTGCCAGCAGTTACTCCGGGACTAGCGGGGCAGATACGCAGTATTTT. Protein product: CASSYSGTSGADTQYF.

The V and J genes are TRBV27 and TRBJ1-3; D is ambiguous. This CDR3 has 13 residues. V dropped 4 bases and J dropped 10 bases, with 14 bases sitting between them. Germline assignment: CDR1 MNHEY and CDR2 SMNVEV (reference sequence). CDR3 nucleotides: TGTGCCAGCAGTTCCCAGGCTGAAACGACCATATATTTT. This gives the protein CASSSQAETTIYF.

The count of this clone is one. The chain's CDR3 is CASSFVGGGSTDTQYF. The CDR3 DNA follows: TGTGCCAGCAGCTTCGTCGGGGGAGGTTCCACAGATACGCAGTATTTT. The V and J genes are TRBV11-2 and TRBJ2-3; D may be TRBD2 (6 bases). Trimming cost V 3 bases and J 2 bases, with 15 bases left between them. Germline V CDR1 and CDR2: SGHAT, FQNNGV. The CDR3 sequence is 16 residues long.

The rearrangement links TRBV30 to TRBJ2-1; the match to TRBD2 covers 8 bases. CDR3 length: 15 amino acids. Germline V gives CDR1 GTSNPN, CDR2 SVGIG (reference sequence). The ends lost 4 bases at V and 4 bases at J; junction bases unmatched: 9. CDR3 region: CAWIGVAGRYNEQFF. CDR3 nucleotide sequence: TGTGCCTGGATAGGTGTAGCGGGAAGATACAATGAGCAGTTCTTC. Full variable domain (remainder filled in from reference TRBV30 and TRBJ2-1): SQTIHQWPATLVQPVGSPLSLECTVEGTSNPNLYWYRQAAGRGLQLLFYSVGIGQISSEVPQNLSASRPQDRQFILSSKKLLLSDSGFYLCAWIGVAGRYNEQFFGPGTRLTVL.

The chain couples TRBV5-1 to TRBJ1-4; a possible D gene is TRBD1 (6 bases). CDR3 length: 14 amino acids. Germline lookup yields CDR1 SGHRS and CDR2 YFSETQ. The ends were cut back, 4 bases at V and 4 bases at J, with 11 bases in the middle. The CDR3 protein is CASSPDSYNEKLFF. As DNA, the CDR3 is TGCGCCAGCAGCCCGGACAGTTATAATGAAAAACTGTTTTTT.

The chain couples TRBV5-1 to TRBJ2-7; 11 positions match TRBD1. CDR1 and CDR2 (germline): SGHRS, YFSETQ. The V and J ends lost 1 base and 2 bases, in that order; junction bases with no gene match: 5. This CDR3 is built from 16 residues. The CDR3 DNA reads TGCGCCAGCAGCTTGCGAGGGACAGGGGGGGCCTACGAGCAGTACTTC. Amino acid sequence: CASSLRGTGGAYEQYF.

The chain is built from TRBV6-2 or TRBV6-3 and TRBJ2-5, with 7 positions matching TRBD1. The CDR3 has 15 residues. Germline CDR1 MNHEY, CDR2 SVGEGT. V was pared by 2 bases and J by 5 bases, with 8 bases of the junction left unmatched. The DNA of the CDR3 is TGTGCCAGCAGTTACACTGACAGGGTTTGGGAGACCCAGTACTTC. It specifies CASSYTDRVWETQYF.

CDR3 sequence reads: CASNKEQTDNEQFF. CDR3 nucleotides: TGCGCCAGCAACAAAGAACAGACAGACAATGAGCAGTTCTTC. The rearrangement joins TRBV5-1 to TRBJ2-1; D possibly corresponds to TRBD1 (5 bases). There are 14 residues in the CDR3. Germline CDR1 is SGHRS and CDR2 is YFSETQ. The germline V and J ends were trimmed by 6 bases and 5 bases, with 15 bases remaining between them.

The rearrangement links TRBV25-1 to TRBJ2-7, with 11 nucleotides matching TRBD2. Per the germline V gene, CDR1 is MGHDK and CDR2 is SYGVNS. The length of the CDR3 is 15 residues. V lost 4 bases to trimming and J lost 2 bases; unmatched junction nucleotides: 4. This CDR3 is CASSGGLADAYEQYF. The CDR3 coding sequence is TGTGCCAGCAGTGGGGGACTAGCGGACGCCTACGAGCAGTACTTC.

The CDR3 sequence: CASSQAYNTDTQYF. CDR3 bases: TGTGCCAGCAGCCAAGCCTATAACACAGATACGCAGTATTTT. The genes are TRBV3-1 (or the pseudogene TRBV3-2) and TRBJ2-3; D is unresolved. CDR1 and CDR2 (germline): LGHDT, YNNKEL (reference sequence). Trimming cost V 1 base and J 2 bases, with 7 bases left between them. This CDR3 spans 14 amino acids.